The 8 T cell receptor beta chains listed next were all sequenced from one sample in a study of vaccination effects on CD4 cells after COVID-19. For these receptors, no antigen is known. Viral peptide pools were used in the ViraFEST assay to expand antigen-specific CD4+ T cells, and sequencing came afterward. Having been cultured for 9 to 11 days, the cells underwent CD4+ T cell isolation. Negative nucleocapsid antibody tests before and after vaccination confirmed no previous SARS-CoV-2 infection. Data came from immunoSEQ multiplex PCR; TCRdb stores just in-frame clones and leaves some out. This table holds just under 45,000 clones, about 80% found once. The sequencing here drew on CD4+ T cells from PBMCs cultured with SARS-CoV-2 spike peptides, taken before COVID-19 vaccination. These receptor sequences come from a human donor who received a COVID-19 vaccine.

In its sample, this clone was seen a few times. The rearrangement links TRBV2 to TRBJ1-2; perhaps TRBD1 as D (6 bases). The V gene lost 3 bases and the J gene lost 0 bases, with 11 bases spanning the gap. CDR1 and CDR2 from the germline V gene are SNHLY and FYNNEI. The CDR3 contains 15 residues. CDR3 protein: CASSDSDSPNYGYTF. As DNA, the CDR3 is TGTGCCAGCAGTGACTCGGACAGCCCTAACTATGGCTACACCTTC.

The rearrangement joins TRBV7-8 to TRBJ1-5; the D is unclear. The CDR3 length is 14 residues. The germline V gene has CDR1 SGHVS and CDR2 FQNEAQ. The ends were cut back, 1 base at V and 7 bases at J, with 11 bases in the middle. CDR3: CASSLGEGMQPQHF. In nucleotides, the CDR3 is TGTGCCAGCAGCTTAGGGGAGGGTATGCAGCCCCAGCATTTT.

This clone was found a few times. The chain recombines TRBV9 with TRBJ1-6, with a possible D match to TRBD1 (5 bases). The CDR3 covers 13 residues. V was shortened by 4 bases and J by 9 bases, with 11 bases between the two germline ends. Germline CDR1 SGDLS, CDR2 YYNGEE. CDR3 protein: CASSRDGGSPLHF. The CDR3 DNA reads TGTGCCAGCAGCCGGGACGGAGGTTCACCCCTCCACTTT.

J is TRBJ2-7 and V is TRBV21-1; the D segment call TRBD2 is taken from the table without a DNA check. TRBV21-1 is recorded as a pseudogene. The CDR3 spans 14 residues. In nucleotides, the CDR3 is TGTGCCAGCAGCAAGGGGGGTCGGAGGGACGAGCAGTACGTC. Protein sequence: CASSKGGRRDEQYV.

V gene TRBV27 combines with J gene TRBJ2-2; TRBD1 aligns across 7 bases. Per the germline V gene, CDR1 is MNHEY and CDR2 is SMNVEV (reference sequence). V shed 5 bases, J shed 0 bases, and the junction held 6 bases outside the gene matches. The CDR3 runs to 16 residues. The CDR3 region is CASSPTTGTNTGELFF. The CDR3 coding sequence is TGTGCCAGCAGTCCTACGACAGGGACGAACACCGGGGAGCTGTTTTTT.

In the case of this clone: Other DNA sequences of this sample code for an identical CDR3. V and J are TRBV5-1 and TRBJ2-7; D is uncertain. The germline V and J ends were trimmed by 0 bases and 5 bases, with 9 bases remaining between them. Per the germline V gene, CDR1 is SGHRS and CDR2 is YFSETQ. This CDR3 contains 13 residues. The CDR3 spells CASSLGGGHEQYV. The CDR3 nucleotides are TGCGCCAGCAGCTTGGGCGGCGGTCACGAGCAGTACGTC.

The chain recombines TRBV24-1 with TRBJ1-4; D remains unclear. Trimming stripped 4 bases from V and 8 bases from J, with 10 bases between. Germline assignment: CDR1 KGHDR and CDR2 SFDVKD. The CDR3 spans 13 residues. The CDR3 reads CATSDGEGEKLFF. Here the CDR3 DNA reads TGTGCCACCAGTGACGGGGAAGGCGAAAAACTGTTTTTT.

V and J are TRBV11-2 and TRBJ2-7, with TRBD1 matching 9 bases. From germline, CDR1 is SGHAT and CDR2 FQNNGV. CDR3 length: 15 amino acids. The trim removed 4 bases at V and 7 bases at J, leaving 11 bases unmatched. CDR3 DNA sequence: TGTGCCAGCAGCTCGCTACAGGGGGCGCTGGGAGAGCAGTACGTC. Protein: CASSSLQGALGEQYV.